A single sample is the source of the 24 T cell receptor beta chains below, sequenced in a study of blood T cells in healthy people across ages. A sample-barcoded 5' primer and a J-beta primer mix were used in a second PCR of about 7 to 11 cycles. From the 5' RACE reads, TCRdb called clonotypes with MiXCR, one entry per CDR3 protein. Of approximately 1,100,000 distinct CDR3 sequences in the sample, 45% were seen once. The sample consisted of blood. Receptors originate from a woman in her sixties or seventies in good health.

This clonotype was seen more than once but under ten times. V and J are TRBV3-1 and TRBJ2-7, with a tentative D call TRBD2 (5 bases). The length of the CDR3 is 14 residues. Trimming took off 1 base at V and 7 bases at J, with 14 bases between the two ends. CDR1 LGHDT and CDR2 YNNKEL come from the germline V gene (reference sequence). CDR3 protein: CASSQGTGVGEQYF. The CDR3 coding sequence is TGTGCCAGCAGCCAAGGAACCGGGGTGGGGGAGCAGTACTTC.

The sample holds many counts of this clonotype. CDR3 nucleotides: TGTGCCAGCAGTTACGGACAGGGTTGGGGTGAGCAGTTCTTC. Its protein product is CASSYGQGWGEQFF. V usage is TRBV6-5 and J usage is TRBJ2-1; 8 bases fit TRBD1. The ends lost 2 bases at V and 9 bases at J; junction bases unmatched: 6. Germline V gene data show CDR1 as MNHEY and CDR2 as SVGAGI. The CDR3 extends over 14 amino acids.

This clonotype occurred a few times. The rearrangement uses TRBV21-1 and TRBJ2-7; the D call in the table, TRBD1, was not verified against the DNA. TRBV21-1 constitutes a pseudogene. This CDR3 region has 16 residues. As DNA, the CDR3 is TGTGCCAGCAGCAAAGACCAAGGGGCTTCCTCCTACGAGCAGTACTTC. This gives the protein CASSKDQGASSYEQYF.

The V call is TRBV21-1, the J call TRBJ2-7; the D call TRBD1 from the table was never checked on the DNA. TRBV21-1 corresponds to a pseudogene. The CDR3 length is 16 residues. CDR3 DNA: TGTGCCAGCGTCCACCGATCGACAGGCATACAAGGGGAGCAGTACTTC. Translation gives CASVHRSTGIQGEQYF.

This clonotype was seen ten or more times. A read error may account for a junction end that differs from germline. V is TRBV5-1 and J is TRBJ2-3; 12 positions agree with TRBD2. The CDR3 length is 15 residues. Germline lookup yields CDR1 SGHRS and CDR2 YFSETQ. The CDR3 bases are TGTGCCAGCAGCCTAGCGGGAGGGCCTACAGATACGCAGTATTTT. Translation: CASSLAGGPTDTQYF.

This chain's CDR3 is CASSLKGGRSPSARQYF. The CDR3 region has the DNA TGTGCCAGCAGTTTGAAAGGGGGCAGGTCACCCTCCGCGAGGCAGTACTTC. V and J are TRBV28 and TRBJ2-7; TRBD1 matches 7 bases. Trimming removed 3 bases from V and 9 bases from J; junction bases left unmatched: 20. This CDR3 comprises 17 residues. Per germline, CDR1 MDHEN and CDR2 SYDVKM.

J is TRBJ2-7 and V is TRBV5-1; no clear D. With 4 bases removed from V and 3 bases from J, the gap between germline ends came to 11 bases. The germline V gene encodes CDR1 SGHRS and CDR2 YFSETQ. CDR3 length equals 13 residues. The CDR3 region is CASSVVSSYEQYF. The CDR3 region has the DNA TGCGCCAGCAGCGTGGTGTCTAGCTACGAGCAGTACTTC.

This clonotype showed up just a few times. The V call is TRBV29-1, the J call TRBJ2-7; D unclear. The germline V gene encodes CDR1 SQVTM and CDR2 ANQGSEA. The CDR3 has 12 residues. V lost 1 base and J lost 3, with 7 bases in between. In nucleotides, the CDR3 is TGCAGCGTTGAAGTAGGCCTCTACGAGCAGTACTTC. This gives the protein CSVEVGLYEQYF.

The rearrangement links TRBV5-1 to TRBJ2-7; the D gene is possibly TRBD2 (5 bases). The V end lost 4 bases, the J end lost 7 bases, and 18 bases lay between the germline ends. There are 14 residues in the CDR3. Germline-derived CDR1 and CDR2 are SGHRS and YFSETQ. The chain's CDR3 is CASSLKSGILEQYF. The CDR3 DNA sequence: TGCGCCAGCAGCCTGAAATCGGGGATTCTTGAGCAGTACTTC.

This clonotype was counted between two and nine times. The chain has TRBV7-8 and TRBJ2-1; D perhaps matches TRBD1 (5 bases). The V gene lost 7 bases and the J gene lost 0 bases, with 13 bases spanning the gap. Germline lookup yields CDR1 SGHVS and CDR2 FQNEAQ. The CDR3 totals 15 residues. This CDR3 is CASMTRDSSYNEQFF. The CDR3 coding sequence is TGTGCCAGCATGACTCGAGACAGCTCCTACAATGAGCAGTTCTTC.

CDR3 bases: TGTGCCAGCAGTTCTAGCGGGAGATGGTCCTACAATGAGCAGTACTTC. It specifies CASSSSGRWSYNEQYF. The chain joins TRBV27 to TRBJ2-7, with 10 bases identical to TRBD2. Germline CDR1 MNHEY, CDR2 SMNVEV (reference sequence). This CDR3 has 16 amino acids. Trimming at V came to 4 bases and at J to 7 bases, leaving 13 bases not matched to a gene.

V usage is TRBV6-1 and J usage is TRBJ2-1; 8 nucleotides match TRBD2. The V gene end was trimmed by 8 bases and the J gene end by 6 bases; junction bases not matched to a gene: 9. Germline assignment: CDR1 MNHNS and CDR2 SASEGT. This CDR3 region has 14 residues. CDR3 protein: CASRRLAGFNEQFF. The CDR3 DNA sequence: TGTGCCAGCCGTCGGCTAGCGGGTTTCAATGAGCAGTTCTTC.

This clonotype was recorded a few times. The rearrangement links TRBV15 to TRBJ2-7, with D perhaps matching TRBD1 (6 bases). V was trimmed by 4 bases and J by 3 bases, leaving 13 bases between them. The CDR3 extends over 14 amino acids. Germline V gene sequence: CDR1 LNHNV, CDR2 YYDKDF (reference sequence). The CDR3 protein is CATSNRDINYEQYF. CDR3 in DNA: TGTGCCACCAGCAACCGGGACATCAACTACGAGCAGTACTTC.

About this clonotype: A much larger clone differs by one base, so this may be a read error. The V call is TRBV6-2 or TRBV6-3, the J call TRBJ2-1; TRBD2 matches 9 bases. This CDR3 region has 15 residues. CDR1 MNHEY and CDR2 SVGEGT come from the germline V gene. V shed 6 bases and J 10 bases; nucleotides not matched to a gene: 13. CDR3 residues: CASRGEASGNKEQFF. The CDR3 region has the DNA TGTGCCAGCAGAGGGGAGGCTAGCGGGAATAAGGAGCAGTTCTTC.

The chain uses TRBV20-1 and TRBJ2-1; 10 bases line up with TRBD2. Trimming took 3 bases from V and 4 from J; bases not matched to a gene: 9. Germline V gives CDR1 DFQATT, CDR2 SNEGSKA (reference sequence). The CDR3 is 16 residues long. This CDR3 is CSASEYGTSEYNEQFF. CDR3 DNA sequence: TGCAGTGCTAGTGAATATGGGACTAGCGAGTACAATGAGCAGTTCTTC.

In this sample, this clonotype turned up a few times. This chain connects TRBV6-2 or TRBV6-3 to TRBJ2-1; 10 bases map to TRBD2. The CDR3 runs to 16 residues. V lost 6 bases to trimming and J lost 2 bases; unmatched junction nucleotides: 7. Germline CDR1 reads MNHEY; CDR2 reads SVGEGT. Here the CDR3 reads CASSNGLAATYNEQFF. The CDR3 coding sequence is TGTGCCAGCAGCAACGGACTAGCGGCCACCTACAATGAGCAGTTCTTC.

The rearrangement links TRBV28 to TRBJ2-3, with TRBD2 identical over 7 bases. The CDR3 is 14 amino acids. Per germline, CDR1 MDHEN and CDR2 SYDVKM. V shed 4 bases and J 2 bases; nucleotides not matched to a gene: 3. The CDR3 reads CASSSSGTTDTQYF. Written as DNA, the CDR3 is TGTGCCAGCAGTTCTAGCGGCACCACAGATACGCAGTATTTT.

This clonotype came up once. The chain couples TRBV12-3 or TRBV12-4 to TRBJ1-1, with D perhaps matching TRBD1 (5 bases). This CDR3 has 13 amino acids. The ends were cut back, 3 bases at V and 5 bases at J, with 10 bases in the middle. The DNA of the CDR3 is TGTGCCAGCAGTTTCGCCAGGGAGACTGAAGCTTTCTTT. This sequence encodes CASSFARETEAFF.

This clonotype was seen a handful of times. The rearrangement joins TRBV20-1 to TRBJ2-7; 11 bases agree with TRBD1. Germline lookup yields CDR1 DFQATT and CDR2 SNEGSKA (reference sequence). The V segment lost 1 base and the J segment 6 bases; nucleotides outside the gene matches: 8. The CDR3 length is 15 residues. The CDR3 sequence: CSARAADRGPFEQYF. Written as DNA, the CDR3 is TGCAGTGCTAGAGCCGCGGACAGGGGGCCGTTCGAGCAGTACTTC.

This clonotype appeared once. J is TRBJ1-5 and V is TRBV20-1; TRBD1 aligns across 8 bases. CDR3 length: 14 residues. Germline-derived CDR1 and CDR2 are DFQATT and SNEGSKA (reference sequence). V dropped 7 bases and J dropped 2; count of bases not matched to a gene: 7. The CDR3 sequence: CSVREQGGNQPQHF. DNA of the CDR3: TGCAGTGTCAGGGAACAGGGGGGCAATCAGCCCCAGCATTTT.

The chain links TRBV7-8 to TRBJ2-5, with D unclear. Trimming took off 3 bases at V and 0 bases at J, with 5 bases between the two ends. Germline CDR1 SGHVS, CDR2 FQNEAQ. CDR3 length equals 13 residues. CDR3: CASSFDNQETQYF. DNA for the CDR3: TGTGCCAGCAGCTTCGACAACCAAGAGACCCAGTACTTC.

This clonotype was seen repeatedly, ten times or more. This chain connects TRBV11-1 to TRBJ1-2, with TRBD1 identical over 10 bases. The V gene end was trimmed by 6 bases and the J gene end by 3 bases; junction bases not matched to a gene: 4. This CDR3 is built from 14 residues. The germline V gene has CDR1 SGHAT and CDR2 FQDESV (reference sequence). CDR3 loop: CASSSGTGDYGYTF. The CDR3 DNA sequence: TGTGCCAGCAGTTCCGGGACAGGGGACTATGGCTACACCTTC.

As to this clonotype: The junction departs from germline at one end; a sequencing error may be responsible. V is TRBV4-1 and J is TRBJ2-1; the D gene could be TRBD1 or TRBD2 (5 bases each). The CDR3 loop spans 13 amino acids. Germline lookup yields CDR1 MGHRA and CDR2 YSYEKL. The CDR3: CAGSQVGDNEQFF. CDR3 sequence (DNA): TGCGCCGGCAGCCAAGTGGGGGATAATGAGCAGTTCTTC.

The chain carries TRBV30 and TRBJ2-4; TRBD2 might be the D (7 bases). Looked up from germline, CDR1 is GTSNPN and CDR2 is SVGIG (reference sequence). The CDR3 is made up of 13 amino acids. V was pared by 3 bases and J by 13 bases, with 19 bases between. The DNA of the CDR3 is TGTGCCTGGAGCAGGGGCTCTAGGCGGGAGCAGTACTTC. Its translation is CAWSRGSRREQYF.